These 20 T cell receptor beta chains were sequenced from one sample in a study of radiation and T cells in renal cell carcinoma. The method was immunoSEQ multiplex PCR; TCRdb's version includes in-frame clones alone and lacks a portion of them. The sample records about 95,000 clones, approximately 86% being singletons. Time point here: baseline pretreatment blood. Stated treatment: 15 Gy SBRT to primary tumor, nephrectomy 4 weeks later. This sample comprised blood, obtained from a patient whose treatment included radiotherapy and nephrectomy. These receptors were obtained from a man aged 45-65 years with renal cell carcinoma.

The rearrangement uses TRBV13 and TRBJ1-2; no clear D. Germline lookup yields CDR1 PRHDT and CDR2 FYEKMQ (reference sequence). The CDR3 has 15 amino acids. Trimming removed 5 bases at V and 4 bases at J, with 17 bases between. The CDR3 DNA reads as TGTGCCAGCAGCCCACGAAGGCGTGGGGTCTATGGCTACACCTTC. Translated, it gives CASSPRRRGVYGYTF.

The chain links TRBV21-1 to TRBJ2-5; TRBD1 was called by the table and not checked on the DNA. TRBV21-1 is shown as a pseudogene. CDR3 size: 14 residues. The CDR3 DNA reads as TGTGCCAGCAGCGGGCTGGACAGCCAAGAGACCCAGTACTTC. Its protein is CASSGLDSQETQYF.

V is TRBV2 and J is TRBJ2-1; either TRBD1 or TRBD2 may fit D (5 bases each). Germline V gene lookup returns CDR1 SNHLY and CDR2 FYNNEI. This CDR3 spans 14 amino acids. The V gene lost 8 bases and the J gene lost 4 bases, with 15 bases spanning the gap. CDR3 in amino acids: CASFDGAEYNEQFF. DNA of the CDR3: TGTGCCAGCTTCGACGGGGCCGAGTACAATGAGCAGTTCTTC.

The V and J genes are TRBV5-1 and TRBJ2-1; TRBD2 matches at 8 bases. CDR3 length equals 15 residues. The V gene end was trimmed by 2 bases and the J gene end by 8 bases; junction bases not matched to a gene: 9. CDR1 SGHRS and CDR2 YFSETQ come from the germline V gene. This chain's CDR3 is CASSFKGAGDDEQFF. The CDR3 DNA follows: TGCGCCAGCAGCTTTAAAGGAGCGGGGGACGATGAGCAGTTCTTC.

This clone was seen a single time. The V call is TRBV30, the J call TRBJ2-5, with 11 bases lining up with TRBD2. The germline V gene has CDR1 GTSNPN and CDR2 SVGIG (reference sequence). The CDR3 has 14 amino acids. Germline trimming cut 1 base from V and 7 bases from J; bases unmatched to any gene: 5. CDR3 sequence (DNA): TGTGCCTGGAGTGCTAGCGGGGGGCTTGGGACCCAGTACTTC. Its translation: CAWSASGGLGTQYF.

The chain carries TRBV5-1 and TRBJ1-5; D is uncertain. The V end lost 6 bases, the J end lost 5 bases, and 6 bases lay between the germline ends. The CDR3 sequence is 11 residues long. Germline CDR1 is SGHRS and CDR2 is YFSETQ. In DNA, the CDR3 is TGCGCCAGCATAGTGGATCAGCCCCAGCATTTT. Translating gives CASIVDQPQHF. The entire variable domain, with the rest obtained from reference TRBV5-1 and TRBJ1-5, is as follows: KAGVTQTPRYLIKTRGQQVTLSCSPISGHRSVSWYQQTPGQGLQFLFEYFSETQRNKGNFPGRFSGRQFSNSRSEMNVSTLELGDSALYLCASIVDQPQHFGDGTRLSIL.

The rearrangement links TRBV2 to TRBJ1-5; possibly TRBD1 for D (6 bases). Trimming left V 3 bases short and J 1 base short, with 16 bases between. Germline V gives CDR1 SNHLY, CDR2 FYNNEI. The CDR3 has 17 amino acids. The CDR3 DNA reads TGTGCCAGCAGTGAGCTCCGGGGGCGCGGGAGCAATCAGCCCCAGCATTTT. Translated: CASSELRGRGSNQPQHF.

Here the CDR3 DNA reads TGTGCCAGCAGTCGCACAGGGAACGGTCGCCAGCCCCAGCATTTT. It is translated as CASSRTGNGRQPQHF. The chain recombines TRBV27 with TRBJ1-5; possible D gene TRBD1, 6 bases. The CDR3 spans 15 residues. CDR1 MNHEY and CDR2 SMNVEV come from the germline V gene (reference sequence). Trimming shortened V by 5 bases and J by 7 bases, and 18 bases separated the two germline ends.

The chain couples TRBV4-2 to TRBJ2-7; the match to TRBD2 covers 7 bases. CDR1 is LGHNA, CDR2 YNFKEQ, per germline. After removal of 0 bases from V and 2 bases from J, the junction contained 4 bases not matched to a gene. This CDR3 has 15 amino acids. CDR3 nucleotides: TGTGCCAGCAGCCAAGATCTCCGGGGGGCCTACGAGCAGTACTTC. Translated: CASSQDLRGAYEQYF.

V and J are TRBV29-1 and TRBJ1-1; no clear D gene. Germline values: CDR1 SQVTM, CDR2 ANQGSEA. The CDR3 runs 12 residues. CDR3 DNA sequence: TGCACCACCTTGCGCGGTGGGACTGAAGCTTTCTTT. Its translation is CTTLRGGTEAFF.

CDR3 in DNA: TGTGCCAGCAGTGAAGCATTTCCTGAAGCTTTCTTT. It specifies CASSEAFPEAFF. The J gene is TRBJ1-1, the V gene TRBV2; D not resolved. V lost 0 bases to trimming and J lost 6 bases, with 5 bases between them. CDR3 size: 12 residues. The germline V gene encodes CDR1 SNHLY and CDR2 FYNNEI.

The genes are TRBV9 and TRBJ1-6; no definite D call. Per the germline V gene, CDR1 is SGDLS and CDR2 is YYNGEE. The CDR3 runs to 14 residues. V lost 2 bases and J 6 bases, leaving 9 bases between the germline ends. The CDR3, as DNA: TGTGCCAGCAGCGTGGCATCAAGTAATTCACCCCTCCACTTT. Its translation: CASSVASSNSPLHF.

For this clone: At the DNA level, this CDR3 is encoded by other sequences in the same sample as well. The chain carries TRBV5-4 and TRBJ1-4; 7 bases match TRBD1. The junction had 7 bases not matched to a gene; V was cut back by 0 bases and J by 5 bases. The length of the CDR3 is 16 residues. Germline V CDR1 and CDR2: SGHNT, YYREEE (reference sequence). CDR3 amino acids: CASSLGIGTENEKLFF. The CDR3 DNA follows: TGTGCCAGCAGCTTGGGAATCGGGACAGAGAATGAAAAACTGTTTTTT.

The chain recombines TRBV2 with TRBJ1-6, with 7 bases aligning to TRBD1. The CDR3 loop spans 15 amino acids. Trimming took 7 bases from V and 2 from J; bases not matched to a gene: 5. Germline CDR1 SNHLY, CDR2 FYNNEI. Written as DNA, the CDR3 is TGTGCCAGCACAGACAGGGACGCCTATAATTCACCCCTCCACTTT. Translated: CASTDRDAYNSPLHF.

V is TRBV5-1 and J is TRBJ2-3; 10 bases agree with TRBD2. CDR3 length: 16 amino acids. Germline V gives CDR1 SGHRS, CDR2 YFSETQ. V was pared by 1 base and J by 4 bases, with 6 bases of the junction left unmatched. DNA for the CDR3: TGCGCCAGCAGCTTGTCTAGCGGGGGAGGCGCAGATACGCAGTATTTT. It yields the protein CASSLSSGGGADTQYF.

The chain employs TRBV27 and TRBJ1-2; D remains unclear. Trimming stripped 0 bases from V and 2 bases from J, with 7 bases between. This CDR3 spans 14 amino acids. Germline CDR1 is MNHEY and CDR2 is SMNVEV (reference sequence). CDR3 bases: TGTGCCAGCAGTTTATCCTTAGCGAACTATGGCTACACCTTC. Protein: CASSLSLANYGYTF.

V is TRBV6-6 and J is TRBJ1-1; no clear D gene. Germline lookup yields CDR1 MNHNY and CDR2 SVGAGI (reference sequence). V lost 2 bases and J 0 bases, leaving 7 bases between the germline ends. The CDR3 contains 14 residues. DNA of the CDR3: TGTGCCAGCAGTTACGGGAGAATGAACACTGAAGCTTTCTTT. Residues: CASSYGRMNTEAFF.

The chain is built from TRBV6-6 and TRBJ2-1; TRBD1 matches 8 bases. The trim removed 2 bases at V and 7 bases at J, leaving 4 bases unmatched. CDR1 and CDR2 (germline): MNHNY, SVGAGI (reference sequence). There are 14 residues in the CDR3. The CDR3 DNA follows: TGTGCCAGCAGTTACGGGCAGGGGGCAAATGAGCAGTTCTTC. Residues: CASSYGQGANEQFF.

The rearrangement joins TRBV7-3 to TRBJ2-5; TRBD2 might be the D (5 bases). Germline CDR1 SGHTA, CDR2 FQGTGA. The CDR3 contains 15 residues. With 5 bases removed from V and 0 bases from J, the gap between germline ends came to 13 bases. The CDR3 region has the DNA TGTGCCAGCAGCCCCCAACCGGGGAACCAAGAGACCCAGTACTTC. Residues: CASSPQPGNQETQYF.

This CDR3 reads CASSLFQGEGNQPQHF. The DNA for the CDR3 is TGTGCCAGCAGTTTATTTCAGGGAGAGGGGAATCAGCCCCAGCATTTT. This sequence joins TRBV28 and TRBJ1-5; TRBD1 might be the D (5 bases). This CDR3 contains 16 residues. Between the trimmed V and J ends, which lost 1 base and 4 bases, there was a span of 14 bases. Germline values: CDR1 MDHEN, CDR2 SYDVKM.